This T cell receptor (beta chain) stems from a study of OX40 agonist ivuxolimab in advanced cancers. With respect to the entire study: The costimulatory receptor OX40 (CD134) was targeted by ivuxolimab, a fully human IgG2 agonistic monoclonal antibody. Patients were allowed to have had prior anti-PD-1, anti-PD-L1 or anti-CTLA-4 therapy, and approximately 40% of the dose-escalation patients had been treated with checkpoint inhibitors. A male proportion of 82.7% and a mean age of 60 years, ranging from about 20 to 79, were recorded for the dose-escalation cohort. Peripheral TCRbeta sequencing aimed to test whether ivuxolimab altered TCR sequence diversity and caused clonal T-cell expansion. Among the approximately 50 dose-escalation patients, approximately 20 had hepatocellular carcinoma, 15 or so melanoma, 9 renal cell carcinoma and 9 head and neck cancer. Intravenous ivuxolimab was administered to patients every 2 weeks at six dose levels: 0.01, 0.1, 0.3, 1.5, 3 and 10 mg/kg. The paper reports the monotherapy dose-escalation portion (N of about 50 patients) of the phase I ivuxolimab trial. Three dose-escalation patients achieved partial responses, one with hepatocellular carcinoma and two with cutaneous melanoma.

To note about this clone: The clone's antigen remains unknown. Per-base quality was not reported, and no clone a single base away is much larger than it.

Study-level results and caveats: Partial responders in the 0.1-3.0 mg/kg groups had among the lowest normalized peripheral clonal expansion, especially among CD8+ T cells. The antigen specificity of the peripheral T cells that underwent clonal expansion was not determined. After ivuxolimab, expanded clones were on average more numerous among CD8+ T cells than among CD4+ T cells. Clonal expansion of both CD4+ and CD8+ blood T cells was observed from baseline to week 6 at doses 0.1 to 3.0 mg/kg. Low levels of normalized T-cell clonal expansion were also shown by some nonresponding patients.

For sequencing of the TCRbeta CDR3 region, genomic DNA was extracted from the sorted cells. The immunoSEQ Assay was used to sequence the TCRbeta CDR3 regions. The clones in this table, taken by TCRdb from immuneACCESS, are in-frame only. Not every clone is retained; where verified, under half of the shortfall comes from an unresolved V gene, and the cause of the rest is unknown. The sample table lists 60,000 to 65,000 clones, approximately 85% of them with a count of one. Together, the top ten hold 9.8% of the sample. CDR1 is given as MNHEY and CDR2 as SMNVEV, both from the germline V gene (reference sequence). The cysteine opens and the phenylalanine closes a CDR3 of 15 amino acids. Of the read, only the CDR3 DNA is kept; its 45 bases are in frame from base 1. Patients with a history of autoimmune disease or receiving systemic immunosuppression were excluded from the trial. In every dose cohort, peripheral blood was drawn for TCR sequencing at baseline, cycle 4 day 1, and cycle 7 day 1. The samples were taken from a phase I, first-in-human, multicenter, open-label dose-escalation trial of ivuxolimab. The trial enrolled adults with locally advanced or metastatic head and neck squamous cell, hepatocellular, melanoma or renal cell carcinoma. Before TCR sequencing, CD4+ T cells and CD8+ T cells from peripheral blood were sorted into separate populations.

The chain is made from TRBV27 and TRBJ2-5; the D region possibly corresponds to TRBD2 (6 bases align). The J call may be in error: the DNA end matches TRBJ2-7 better. The sample in question was CD4+ or CD8+ T cells sorted from blood, obtained in a trial of the OX40 agonist ivuxolimab. The receptor comes from an adult with an advanced solid tumor such as melanoma, head and neck, liver or kidney cancer. The nucleotide sequence reads as follows: TGTGCCAGCAAGAGAGTGAAGGAGGGAGGTGCCGAGCAGTACTTC. Translated, this gives CASKRVKEGGAEQYF.